A selection of T cell receptor beta chains follows, all from one sample in a study of Ad26.COV2.S vaccination and SARS-CoV-2 variants. The method was immunoSEQ multiplex PCR; TCRdb's version includes in-frame clones alone and lacks a portion of them. The sample lists 440,000 or so clones, about nine tenths occurring once. This specimen was peripheral blood, taken in a trial of Ad26.COV2.S vaccine versus placebo. Source of these receptors: a person aged 18-65 years who received the Ad26.COV2.S COVID-19 vaccine or a placebo. Both conserved end residues are part of each CDR3. The D gene is left open where the match is weak. Clone size, where shown, is once, few, many, or a class for clones that have expanded.

TRBD1	TRBV2	.	TRBJ2-5	TGTGCCAGCTTGAGGCAGGGGGCTTCGGGGGAGACCCAGTACTTC	CASLRQGASGETQYF
.	TRBV7-2	.	TRBJ1-4	TGTGCCAGCAGCGCCAGCGTCCTGCGGCGCGGTGAAAAACTGTTTTTT	CASSASVLRRGEKLFF
.	TRBV5-4	.	TRBJ2-1	TGTGCCAGCAGCTTGGGTGGTCCCGGGATGTTCAATGAGCAGTTCTTC	CASSLGGPGMFNEQFF
.	TRBV7-2	.	TRBJ1-6	TGTGCCAGCAGCTTAGTTTTGGGGTCGGGGAATTCACCCCTCCACTTT	CASSLVLGSGNSPLHF
.	TRBV19	.	TRBJ2-7	TGTGCCAGTAGTATAGGCACAGGGCGTTCCTACGAGCAGTACTTC	CASSIGTGRSYEQYF
.	TRBV6-2/TRBV6-3	.	TRBJ2-2	TGTGCCAGCAGCCACTGGGACGGGGCCACCGGGGAGCTGTTTTTT	CASSHWDGATGELFF
.	TRBV2	.	TRBJ2-7	TGTGCCAGCAGTGAGAGGGTCACCCCCTACGAGCAGTACTTC	CASSERVTPYEQYF
.	TRBV10-3	.	TRBJ2-3	TGTGCCATCAGAAACTCTGAGGGAAATACGCAGTATTTT	CAIRNSEGNTQYF
.	TRBV10-3	.	TRBJ2-1	TGTGCCATCAGTGAGTTTACCAGCGGGCTCAGCAATGAGCAGTTCTTC	CAISEFTSGLSNEQFF
.	TRBV6-5	.	TRBJ2-6	TGTGCCAGCAGGAACGGACTCTCTGGGGCCAACGTCCTGACTTTC	CASRNGLSGANVLTF
.	TRBV7-9	.	TRBJ2-6	TGTGCCAGCAGCTTTGGGGGGAACGTCCTGACTTTC	CASSFGGNVLTF
TRBD1	TRBV20-1	.	TRBJ1-4	TGCAGTGCTAGTGTTACAGGGGCCACTAATGAAAAACTGTTTTTT	CSASVTGATNEKLFF
.	TRBV19	.	TRBJ2-3	TGTGCCAGTAGTATTGGTGGGAGCACAGATACGCAGTATTTT	CASSIGGSTDTQYF
.	TRBV4-3	once	TRBJ1-1	TGCGCCAGCAGCCAAGATGGTCCAGGGAACACTGAAGCTTTCTTT	CASSQDGPGNTEAFF
.	TRBV4-3	few	TRBJ1-5	TGCGCCAGCAGCCAATTGGGTGGGGTTGGGCAGCCCCAGCATTTT	CASSQLGGVGQPQHF